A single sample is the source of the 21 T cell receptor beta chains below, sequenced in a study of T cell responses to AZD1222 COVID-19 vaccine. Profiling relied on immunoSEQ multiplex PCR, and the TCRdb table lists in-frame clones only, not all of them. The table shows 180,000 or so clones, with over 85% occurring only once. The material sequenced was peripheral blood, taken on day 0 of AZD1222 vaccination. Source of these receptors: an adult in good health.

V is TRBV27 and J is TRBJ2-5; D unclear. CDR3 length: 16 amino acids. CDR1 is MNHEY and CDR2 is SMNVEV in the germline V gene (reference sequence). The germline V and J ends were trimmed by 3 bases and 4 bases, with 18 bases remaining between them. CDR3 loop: CASSLHPRTPSETQYF. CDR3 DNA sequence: TGTGCCAGCAGTTTGCACCCCAGGACCCCATCAGAGACCCAGTACTTC.

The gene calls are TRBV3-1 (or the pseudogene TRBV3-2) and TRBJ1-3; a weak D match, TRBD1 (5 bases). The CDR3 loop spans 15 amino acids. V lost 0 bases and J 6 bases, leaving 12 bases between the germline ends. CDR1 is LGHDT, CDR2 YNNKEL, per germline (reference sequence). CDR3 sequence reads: CASSQDLSGANTIYF. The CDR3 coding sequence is TGTGCCAGCAGCCAAGATCTAAGTGGGGCAAACACCATATATTTT.

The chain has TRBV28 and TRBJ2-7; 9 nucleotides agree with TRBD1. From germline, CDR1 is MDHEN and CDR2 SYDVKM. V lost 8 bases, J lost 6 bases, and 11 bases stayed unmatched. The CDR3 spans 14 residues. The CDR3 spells CASGGQGSRREQYF. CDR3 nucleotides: TGTGCCAGCGGAGGACAGGGGTCCAGGCGCGAGCAGTACTTC.

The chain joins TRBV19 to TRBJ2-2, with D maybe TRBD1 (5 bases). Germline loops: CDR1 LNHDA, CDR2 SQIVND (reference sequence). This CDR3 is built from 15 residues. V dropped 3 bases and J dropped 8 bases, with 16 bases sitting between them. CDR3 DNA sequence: TGTGCCAGTAGTATTATCCCCAGGGTACCTGGGGAGCTGTTTTTT. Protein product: CASSIIPRVPGELFF.

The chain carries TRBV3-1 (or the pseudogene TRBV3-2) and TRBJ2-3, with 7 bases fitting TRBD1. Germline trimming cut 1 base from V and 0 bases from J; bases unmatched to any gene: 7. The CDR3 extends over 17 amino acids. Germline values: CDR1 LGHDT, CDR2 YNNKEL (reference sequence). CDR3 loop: CASSQGVPGGSTDTQYF. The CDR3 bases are TGTGCCAGCAGCCAAGGAGTCCCAGGGGGTAGCACAGATACGCAGTATTTT.

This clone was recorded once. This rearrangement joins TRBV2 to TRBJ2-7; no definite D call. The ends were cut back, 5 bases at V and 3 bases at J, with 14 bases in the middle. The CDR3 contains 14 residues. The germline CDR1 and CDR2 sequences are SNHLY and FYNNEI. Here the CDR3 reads CASSPDGGNYEQYF. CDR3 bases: TGTGCCAGCAGTCCCGATGGTGGCAACTACGAGCAGTACTTC.

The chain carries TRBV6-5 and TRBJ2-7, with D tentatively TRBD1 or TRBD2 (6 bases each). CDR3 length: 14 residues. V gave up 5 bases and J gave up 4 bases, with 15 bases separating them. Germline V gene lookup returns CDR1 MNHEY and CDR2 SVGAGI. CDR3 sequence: CASSPTGTLYEQYF. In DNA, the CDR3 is TGTGCCAGCAGTCCTACAGGGACTCTGTACGAGCAGTACTTC.

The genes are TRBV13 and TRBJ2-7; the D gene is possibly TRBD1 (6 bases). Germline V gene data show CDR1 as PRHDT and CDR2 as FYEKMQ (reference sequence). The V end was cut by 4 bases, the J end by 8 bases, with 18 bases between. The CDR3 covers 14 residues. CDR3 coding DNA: TGTGCCAGCAGCTCCCCAGGGGTACCTAACCAGCAGTACTTC. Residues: CASSSPGVPNQQYF.

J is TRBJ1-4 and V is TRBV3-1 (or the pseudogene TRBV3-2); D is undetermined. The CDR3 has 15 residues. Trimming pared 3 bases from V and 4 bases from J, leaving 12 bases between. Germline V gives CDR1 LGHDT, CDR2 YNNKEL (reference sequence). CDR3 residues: CASSHHRTVNEKLFF. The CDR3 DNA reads TGTGCCAGCAGCCACCACCGGACGGTTAATGAAAAACTGTTTTTT.

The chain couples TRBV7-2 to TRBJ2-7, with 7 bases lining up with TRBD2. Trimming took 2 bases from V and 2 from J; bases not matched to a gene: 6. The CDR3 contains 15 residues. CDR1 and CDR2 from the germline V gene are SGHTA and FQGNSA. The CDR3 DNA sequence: TGTGCCAGCAGCTTATTTTTAGCGGGTCCCTACGAGCAGTACTTC. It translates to CASSLFLAGPYEQYF.

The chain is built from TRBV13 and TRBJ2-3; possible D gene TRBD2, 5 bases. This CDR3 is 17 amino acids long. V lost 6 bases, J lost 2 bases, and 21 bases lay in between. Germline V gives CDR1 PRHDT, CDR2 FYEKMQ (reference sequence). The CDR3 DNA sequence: TGTGCCAGCAGTCTCGTCCGATGGGAGACTACCACAGATACGCAGTATTTT. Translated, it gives CASSLVRWETTTDTQYF. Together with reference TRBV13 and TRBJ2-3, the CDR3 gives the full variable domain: AAGVIQSPRHLIKEKRETATLKCYPIPRHDTVYWYQQGPGQDPQFLISFYEKMQSDKGSIPDRFSAQQFSDYHSELNMSSLELGDSALYFCASSLVRWETTTDTQYFGPGTRLTVL.

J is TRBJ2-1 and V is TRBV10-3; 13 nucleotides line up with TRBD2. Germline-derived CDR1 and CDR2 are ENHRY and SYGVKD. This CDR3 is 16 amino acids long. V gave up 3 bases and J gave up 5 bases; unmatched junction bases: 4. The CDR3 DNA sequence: TGTGCCATCAGTGACCTCGGGACTAGCGGGAACAATGAGCAGTTCTTC. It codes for CAISDLGTSGNNEQFF.

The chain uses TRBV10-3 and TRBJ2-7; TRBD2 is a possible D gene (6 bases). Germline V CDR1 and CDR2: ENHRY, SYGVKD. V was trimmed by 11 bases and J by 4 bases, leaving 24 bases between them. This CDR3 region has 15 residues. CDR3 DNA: TGTGCCGAGTTAAGGGACGTACTAGCTTCTTACGAGCAGTACTTC. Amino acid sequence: CAELRDVLASYEQYF.

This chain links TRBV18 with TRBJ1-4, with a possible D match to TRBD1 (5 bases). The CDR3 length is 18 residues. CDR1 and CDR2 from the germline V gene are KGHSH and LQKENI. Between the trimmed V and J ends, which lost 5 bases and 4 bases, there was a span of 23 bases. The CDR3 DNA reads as TGTGCCAGCTCATCCCGGGACTTGCGCGGACGAAGTAATGAAAAACTGTTTTTT. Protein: CASSSRDLRGRSNEKLFF. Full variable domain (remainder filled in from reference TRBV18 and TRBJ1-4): NAGVMQNPRHLVRRRGQEARLRCSPMKGHSHVYWYRQLPEEGLKFMVYLQKENIIDESGMPKERFSAEFPKEGPSILRIQQVVRGDSAAYFCASSSRDLRGRSNEKLFFGSGTQLSVL.

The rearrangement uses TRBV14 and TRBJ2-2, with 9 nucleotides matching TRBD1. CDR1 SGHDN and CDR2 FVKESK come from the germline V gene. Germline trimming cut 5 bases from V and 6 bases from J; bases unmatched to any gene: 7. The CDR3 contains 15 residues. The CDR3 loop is CASSYRTGAAGELFF. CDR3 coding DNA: TGTGCCAGCAGCTACCGGACAGGGGCTGCCGGGGAGCTGTTTTTT.

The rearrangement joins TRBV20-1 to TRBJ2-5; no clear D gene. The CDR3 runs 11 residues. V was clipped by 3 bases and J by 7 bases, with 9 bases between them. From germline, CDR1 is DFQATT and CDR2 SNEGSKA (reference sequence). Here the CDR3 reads CSARDERTQYF. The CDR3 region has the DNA TGCAGTGCTAGGGATGAGCGGACCCAGTACTTC.

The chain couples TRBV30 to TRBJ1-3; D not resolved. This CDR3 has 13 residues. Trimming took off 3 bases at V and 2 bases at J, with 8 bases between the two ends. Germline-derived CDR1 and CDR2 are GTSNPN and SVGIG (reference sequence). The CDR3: CAWRFPPGNTIYF. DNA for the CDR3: TGTGCCTGGAGATTCCCGCCTGGAAACACCATATATTTT.

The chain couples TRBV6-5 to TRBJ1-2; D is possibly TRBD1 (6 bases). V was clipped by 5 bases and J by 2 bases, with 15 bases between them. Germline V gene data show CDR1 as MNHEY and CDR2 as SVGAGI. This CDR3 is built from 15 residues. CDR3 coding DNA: TGTGCCAGCAGTCCGACCTATGGACAGAACTATGGCTACACCTTC. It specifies CASSPTYGQNYGYTF.

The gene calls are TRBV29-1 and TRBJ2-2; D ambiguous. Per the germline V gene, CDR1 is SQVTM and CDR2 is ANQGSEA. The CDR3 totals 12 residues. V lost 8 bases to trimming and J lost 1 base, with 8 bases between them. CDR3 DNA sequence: TGCAGCTCGACGGTGAACACCGGGGAGCTGTTTTTT. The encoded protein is CSSTVNTGELFF.

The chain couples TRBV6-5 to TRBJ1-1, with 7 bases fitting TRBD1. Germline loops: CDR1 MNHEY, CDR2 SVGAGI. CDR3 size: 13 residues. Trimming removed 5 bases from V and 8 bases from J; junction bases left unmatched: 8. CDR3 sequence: CASSRDSLNEAFF. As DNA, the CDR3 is TGTGCCAGCAGTCGGGACAGCTTAAACGAAGCTTTCTTT.

DNA of the CDR3: TGTGCCAGCAGTCGGACTAGCGGATTCACAGATACGCAGTATTTT. Translated: CASSRTSGFTDTQYF. The rearrangement links TRBV6-5 to TRBJ2-3; 10 bases align to TRBD2. Per the germline V gene, CDR1 is MNHEY and CDR2 is SVGAGI. J was trimmed by 2 bases and V by 5 bases; bases with no gene match: 4. This CDR3 is built from 15 residues.